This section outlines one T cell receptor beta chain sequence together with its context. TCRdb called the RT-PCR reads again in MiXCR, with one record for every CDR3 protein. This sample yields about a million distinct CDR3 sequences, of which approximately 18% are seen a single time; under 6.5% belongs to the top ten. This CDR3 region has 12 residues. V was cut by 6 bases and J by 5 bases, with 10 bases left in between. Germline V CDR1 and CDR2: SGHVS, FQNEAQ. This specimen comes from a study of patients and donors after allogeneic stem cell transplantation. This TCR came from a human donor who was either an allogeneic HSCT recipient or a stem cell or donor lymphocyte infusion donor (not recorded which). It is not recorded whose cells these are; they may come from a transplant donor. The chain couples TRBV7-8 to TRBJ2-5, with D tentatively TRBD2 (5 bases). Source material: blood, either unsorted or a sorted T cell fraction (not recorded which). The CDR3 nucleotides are TGTGCCAGCAGTGTAGCGAGGGAGACCCAGTACTTC. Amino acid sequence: CASSVARETQYF.